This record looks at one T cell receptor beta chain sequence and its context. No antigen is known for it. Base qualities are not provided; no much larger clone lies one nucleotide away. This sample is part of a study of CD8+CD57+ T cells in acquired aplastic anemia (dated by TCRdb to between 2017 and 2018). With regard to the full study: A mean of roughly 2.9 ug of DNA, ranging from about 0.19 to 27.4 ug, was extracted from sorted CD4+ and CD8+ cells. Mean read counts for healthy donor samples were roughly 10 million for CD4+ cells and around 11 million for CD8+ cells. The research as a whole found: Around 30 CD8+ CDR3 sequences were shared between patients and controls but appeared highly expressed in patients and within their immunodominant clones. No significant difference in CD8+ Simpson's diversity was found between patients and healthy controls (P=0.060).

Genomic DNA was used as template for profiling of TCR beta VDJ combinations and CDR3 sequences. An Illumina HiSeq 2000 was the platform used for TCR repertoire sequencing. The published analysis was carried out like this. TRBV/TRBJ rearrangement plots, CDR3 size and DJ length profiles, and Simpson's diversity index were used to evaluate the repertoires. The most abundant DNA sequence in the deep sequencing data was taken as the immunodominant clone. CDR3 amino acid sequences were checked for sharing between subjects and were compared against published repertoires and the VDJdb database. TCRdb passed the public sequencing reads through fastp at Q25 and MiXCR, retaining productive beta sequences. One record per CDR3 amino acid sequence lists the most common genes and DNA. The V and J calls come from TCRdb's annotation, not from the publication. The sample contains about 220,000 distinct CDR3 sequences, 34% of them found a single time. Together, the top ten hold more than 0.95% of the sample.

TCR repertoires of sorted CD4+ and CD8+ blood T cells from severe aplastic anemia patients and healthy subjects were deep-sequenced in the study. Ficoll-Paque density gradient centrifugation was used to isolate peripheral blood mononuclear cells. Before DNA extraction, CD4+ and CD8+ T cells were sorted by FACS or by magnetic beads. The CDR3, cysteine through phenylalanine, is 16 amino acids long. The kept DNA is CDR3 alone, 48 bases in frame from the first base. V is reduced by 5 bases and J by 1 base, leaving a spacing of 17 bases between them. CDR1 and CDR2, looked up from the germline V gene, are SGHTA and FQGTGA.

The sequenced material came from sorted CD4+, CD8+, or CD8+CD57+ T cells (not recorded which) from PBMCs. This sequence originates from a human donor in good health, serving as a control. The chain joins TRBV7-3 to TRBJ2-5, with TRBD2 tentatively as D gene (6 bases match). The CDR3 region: CASSPPGTTSQETQYF. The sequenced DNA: TGTGCCAGCAGCCCCCCAGGGACGACTAGCCAAGAGACCCAGTACTTC.